The clone carrying this T cell receptor (beta chain) has more than one count but fewer than ten. Antigen specificity is unknown. These data belong to a study of T cell repertoires in cytomegalovirus infection. Study-level background: CMV infection together with matching HLA type was indicated by public TCR beta signatures.

Overall study results and limits: The study found HLA-C-restricted CMV-specific TCR beta clonotypes dominating the ex vivo response. Adding up the frequency of public TCR beta families identified people who carried CMV plus the relevant HLA.

This CDR3 is 14 amino acids long. From germline, CDR1 is SGHAT and CDR2 FQNNGV. V gave up 7 bases and J gave up 2 bases; unmatched junction bases: 7. TCRdb itself ran the reads through MiXCR, one entry per CDR3 protein. The sample has 310,000 or so distinct CDR3 sequences, 15% to 20% seen once; the top ten hold around 11%. This clonotype was obtained from a human donor in good health (CMV status not recorded). Some clones in this sample may be carry-over from other donors' samples. Source material: PBMCs. The V gene is TRBV11-2, the J gene TRBJ1-2; 7 positions match TRBD1. The CDR3, as DNA: TGTGCCAGCACCCCAGACAGGGCGAACTATGGCTACACCTTC. It is translated as CASTPDRANYGYTF. Full variable domain (remainder filled in from reference TRBV11-2 and TRBJ1-2): EAGVAQSPRYKIIEKRQSVAFWCNPISGHATLYWYQQILGQGPKLLIQFQNNGVVDDSQLPKDRFSAERLKGVDSTLKIQPAKLEDSAVYLCASTPDRANYGYTFGSGTRLTVV.